This TCR beta chain was sequenced for a study of blood T cells in healthy people across ages. Alongside a J-beta primer mix, a sample-barcoded 5' primer served in a second PCR lasting about 6 to 12 cycles. TCRdb used MiXCR to reprocess the 5' RACE reads, holding one entry per CDR3 protein. The sample has over 700,000 distinct CDR3 sequences; about 55% are singletons. Material: blood. The source is an older man in good health.

The CDR3 coding sequence is TGTGCCAGCAGTGCAATAGGCGAGACCCAGTACTTC. It encodes CASSAIGETQYF. The chain employs TRBV3-1 and TRBJ2-7; no clear D. The J call is in doubt because the DNA end fits TRBJ2-5 better. Germline V gene sequence: CDR1 LGHDT, CDR2 YNNKEL (reference sequence). The CDR3 runs to 12 residues.